Detailed here is one TCR beta chain. TCRdb passed the 5' RACE reads through MiXCR, listing each CDR3 protein once. In the table there are about 60,000 distinct CDR3 sequences, 20% to 25% of which are singletons. This record comes from a study of early T cells in non-severe SARS-CoV-2 infection. Sequencing was performed on whole blood, taken at baseline. The source is an adult who was a healthcare worker with PCR-confirmed SARS-CoV-2 infection or an uninfected control (not recorded which).

The CDR3 loop is CASVTGGTAGETQYF. CDR3 coding DNA: TGTGCCAGCGTGACGGGGGGGACCGCCGGGGAGACCCAGTACTTC. V gene TRBV6-2 or TRBV6-3 combines with J gene TRBJ2-5; TRBD2 aligns across 8 bases. The V gene end was trimmed by 8 bases and the J gene end by 5 bases; junction bases not matched to a gene: 13. This CDR3 has 15 amino acids. CDR1 is MNHEY and CDR2 is SVGEGT in the germline V gene.